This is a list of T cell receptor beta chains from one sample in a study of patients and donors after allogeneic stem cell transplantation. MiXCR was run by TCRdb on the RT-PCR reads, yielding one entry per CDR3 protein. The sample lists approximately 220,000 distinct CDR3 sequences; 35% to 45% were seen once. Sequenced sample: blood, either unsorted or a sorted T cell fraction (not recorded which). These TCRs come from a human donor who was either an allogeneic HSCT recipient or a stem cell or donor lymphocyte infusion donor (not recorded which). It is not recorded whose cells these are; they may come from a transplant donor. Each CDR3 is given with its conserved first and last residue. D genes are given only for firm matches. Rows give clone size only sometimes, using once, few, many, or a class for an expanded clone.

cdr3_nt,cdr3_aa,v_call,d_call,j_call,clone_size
TGCGCCAGCAGACAGGCCGGGACAGCCACTGAAGCTTTCTTT,CASRQAGTATEAFF,TRBV5-1,TRBD1,TRBJ1-1,-
TGCGCCAGCAGCCAAGACGCAGGGGGGAACAATCAGCCCCAGCATTTT,CASSQDAGGNNQPQHF,TRBV4-1,TRBD1,TRBJ1-5,few
TGTGCCAGCAGTCCCCGGCCACCCTATGGCTACACCTTC,CASSPRPPYGYTF,TRBV12-3/TRBV12-4,-,TRBJ1-2,-
TGCGCCAGCATTCCTGTGCCGGGGGGCCAAGGTGAGCAGTTCTTC,CASIPVPGGQGEQFF,TRBV5-1,-,TRBJ2-1,-
TGTGCCATCAGTTTAGGGAACACTGAAGCTTTCTTT,CAISLGNTEAFF,TRBV10-3,-,TRBJ1-1,-
TGTGCCATCAGTGGGCAGGCCGATGGTTCACCCCTCCACTTT,CAISGQADGSPLHF,TRBV10-3,-,TRBJ1-6,few
TGTGCCAGCAGTACGGCGGGGAACGACAATCAGCCCCAGCATTTT,CASSTAGNDNQPQHF,TRBV25-1,-,TRBJ1-5,-
TGCAGCGTTGGAAGTACCTATAACACCGGGGAGCTGTTTTTT,CSVGSTYNTGELFF,TRBV29-1,-,TRBJ2-2,few
TGCAGTGCTAGACGACAGGCGGGTCAGCCCCAGCATTTT,CSARRQAGQPQHF,TRBV20-1,-,TRBJ1-5,-
TGCGCCAGCAGCTTGACGGGACAGGGGACCTACTCTGGAAACACCATATATTTT,CASSLTGQGTYSGNTIYF,TRBV5-1,TRBD1,TRBJ1-3,-
TGTGCCAGCTCGCACCGGGACAGAGCCTACGAGCAGTACTTC,CASSHRDRAYEQYF,TRBV18,TRBD1,TRBJ2-7,few
TGCGCCAGCAGCTGGCGGGCAGACACTGAAGCTTTCTTT,CASSWRADTEAFF,TRBV5-1,-,TRBJ1-1,-
TGTGCCAGCAGGGCCCGACAGGGAGGCGGCGAAAAACTGTTTTTT,CASRARQGGGEKLFF,TRBV12-3/TRBV12-4,TRBD1,TRBJ1-4,once
TGTGCCAGCAGCTTATCTGACAGGGAACTTAATTCACCCCTCCACTTT,CASSLSDRELNSPLHF,TRBV7-9,TRBD1,TRBJ1-6,-
TGTGCCAGCTCACCGCGACCTCAACGCGACGGCTACACCTTC,CASSPRPQRDGYTF,TRBV18,-,TRBJ1-2,-
TGTGCCAGCTCTTCGGGGGTTCTTTTGATAGCTAACTATGGCTACACCTTC,CASSSGVLLIANYGYTF,TRBV7-9,-,TRBJ1-2,-
TGTGCCAGCACCGGACAGGGTTCAAACACCGGGGAGCTGTTTTTT,CASTGQGSNTGELFF,TRBV12-3/TRBV12-4,TRBD1,TRBJ2-2,-
TGTGCCAGCAGCTCGGCCAGGGGGTTGGACACTGAAGCTTTCTTT,CASSSARGLDTEAFF,TRBV7-6,TRBD1,TRBJ1-1,few
TGTGCCAGCAGCCCGACTAGAGGTACAGGGGGCACTGAAGCTTTCTTT,CASSPTRGTGGTEAFF,TRBV6-6,TRBD1,TRBJ1-1,many
TGTGCCAGCAGCGTAGCCGCAGGTACCGGGGAGCTGTTTTTT,CASSVAAGTGELFF,TRBV9,-,TRBJ2-2,-
TGCGCCAGCAGCCAAGAGGGGGGGGCGAACTATGGCTACACCTTC,CASSQEGGANYGYTF,TRBV4-1,-,TRBJ1-2,-
TGCAGTGCTAGACCCTTGGGGTCGGGCTATGGCTACACCTTC,CSARPLGSGYGYTF,TRBV20-1,-,TRBJ1-2,few
TGCGCCAGCAGCCAGGCTAGCGGGGCAACCTACGAGCAGTACTTC,CASSQASGATYEQYF,TRBV4-1,TRBD2,TRBJ2-7,-
TGTGCCAGCAGTTACTCGAAGACGTCAGGGGAGACCCAGTACTTC,CASSYSKTSGETQYF,TRBV6-5,-,TRBJ2-5,-
TGTGCCAGCAGCAGGCAGTTTGACACCGGGGAGCTGTTTTTT,CASSRQFDTGELFF,TRBV9,-,TRBJ2-2,few
TGTGCCACCCGCCGGGGGTTACAGGGCTCGAATGAAAAACTGTTTTTT,CATRRGLQGSNEKLFF,TRBV6-1,-,TRBJ1-4,-
TGCAGTGCTATACTCGACAGGAACCCTTACGGCTACACCTTC,CSAILDRNPYGYTF,TRBV20-1,-,TRBJ1-2,few
TGCAGCGTTCATCCCGACGGGGGGGGCCCAGCTTTCTTT,CSVHPDGGGPAFF,TRBV29-1,-,TRBJ1-1,few
TGTGCCAGCAGTGCGACAGGGGGCCGGAACACTGAAGCTTTCTTT,CASSATGGRNTEAFF,TRBV12-3/TRBV12-4,TRBD1,TRBJ1-1,-
TGTGCCAGCAGTTTAGTACGGGGGGCGCGCGAAAAACTGTTTTTT,CASSLVRGAREKLFF,TRBV12-3/TRBV12-4,-,TRBJ1-4,-
TGCGCCAGCAGCCAAGTTTACAGGGCCTATAATGAAAAACTGTTTTTT,CASSQVYRAYNEKLFF,TRBV4-3,-,TRBJ1-4,few
TGTGCCAGCAGCCCACCCCGAGGGAGGGATGGCTACACCTTC,CASSPPRGRDGYTF,TRBV7-9,-,TRBJ1-2,once
TGTGCCAGCTCCCCGAACCGCCCTCGCCAGGAAAAACTGTTTTTT,CASSPNRPRQEKLFF,TRBV18,-,TRBJ1-4,-
TGTGCCAGCAGCCAAACTGGAGACAGGCGCTCCTACGAGCAGTACTTC,CASSQTGDRRSYEQYF,TRBV3-1,-,TRBJ2-7,few
TGTGCCAGCACCCTGACAGGGGGCACTGAAGCTTTCTTT,CASTLTGGTEAFF,TRBV3-1,TRBD1,TRBJ1-1,-
TGTGCCAGCAGCCAGCGGGGGCGGAATCAGCCCCAGCATTTT,CASSQRGRNQPQHF,TRBV3-1,-,TRBJ1-5,few
TGTGCCAGCAGCCCGGGACCACAGGCGACCATATATTTT,CASSPGPQATIYF,TRBV7-2,-,TRBJ1-3,few
TGTGCCAGCAGTTCCCGACTACGGGCCACTGAAGCTTTCTTT,CASSSRLRATEAFF,TRBV27,-,TRBJ1-1,-
TGCAGCCCGTACAGACCGAGCGAGGGCTACACCTTC,CSPYRPSEGYTF,TRBV29-1,-,TRBJ1-2,-
TGTGCCAGCAGCTTCCCAGGGTCGGACATAGCCAAAAACATTCAGTACTTC,CASSFPGSDIAKNIQYF,TRBV7-9,-,TRBJ2-4,-
TGTGCCACTCGTTGGGGGGACAGCCAAGATCAGCCCCAGCATTTT,CATRWGDSQDQPQHF,TRBV12-3/TRBV12-4,TRBD1,TRBJ1-5,-
TGTGCCAGCAGCGTATCTGGGGGGCATACCTACGAGCAGTACTTC,CASSVSGGHTYEQYF,TRBV9,-,TRBJ2-7,-
TGTGCCAGCAGTTTACAGGGGGCGATTTCTGGGGCCAACGTCCTGACTTTC,CASSLQGAISGANVLTF,TRBV27,TRBD1,TRBJ2-6,-
TGCAGTGCTAGAGATATAGTGCTCTTGGCGGGGGAGACCCCAGATACGCAGTATTTT,CSARDIVLLAGETPDTQYF,TRBV20-1,TRBD2,TRBJ2-3,-
TGCGCCAGCAGCCAGGGTGGGACAGCTCAAGAGACCCAGTACTTC,CASSQGGTAQETQYF,TRBV4-1,TRBD1,TRBJ2-5,-
TGTGCCAGCAGCCAAGGCCTGCGTAGGAACACTGAAGCTTTCTTT,CASSQGLRRNTEAFF,TRBV3-1,-,TRBJ1-1,few
TGTGCCAGCAGTTACGGCAGGCCTTCGGACACAGATACGCAGTATTTT,CASSYGRPSDTDTQYF,TRBV6-5,-,TRBJ2-3,-
TGTGCCAGCAGTTTATGGACAAGGGACCTTCCGAACACCTTCTATGGCTACACCTTC,CASSLWTRDLPNTFYGYTF,TRBV28,-,TRBJ1-2,few
TGTGCCAGCGCTGGGACTAACTATGGCTACACCTTC,CASAGTNYGYTF,TRBV28,-,TRBJ1-2,-
TGTGCCAGCAGCCAAGTCGGGGAGGGCACTGAAGCTTTCTTT,CASSQVGEGTEAFF,TRBV4-2,-,TRBJ1-1,few
TGTGCCAGCAGCCGCACGGGGGGGGAAGCTTTCTTT,CASSRTGGEAFF,TRBV11-3,-,TRBJ1-1,-
TGTGCCAGCAAGCGGGGGACAGGGATCAATCAGCCCCAGCATTTT,CASKRGTGINQPQHF,TRBV28,TRBD1,TRBJ1-5,-
TGTGCCAGCAACCCGGGACAGGGAAGTGGGGCCAACGTCCTGACTTTC,CASNPGQGSGANVLTF,TRBV6-1,TRBD1,TRBJ2-6,-
TGCAGTGCTAGCCAGGGAGCCGGGGAGCTGTTTTTT,CSASQGAGELFF,TRBV20-1,-,TRBJ2-2,-
TGCAGCGTTGAAGTACCGCCGCCTAACTATGGCTACACCTTC,CSVEVPPPNYGYTF,TRBV29-1,-,TRBJ1-2,-
TGTGCCAGCAGTTTGGGGACAGGGGCTTATAATTCACCCCTCCACTTT,CASSLGTGAYNSPLHF,TRBV27,TRBD1,TRBJ1-6,-
TGTGCCAGCAGTCGCTCCAGCGCAGGGAACTCTGGCTACACCTTC,CASSRSSAGNSGYTF,TRBV6-1,-,TRBJ1-2,-
TGTGTCAGCAGCCTTAGAGGTGTAGAAAAACTGTTTTTT,CVSSLRGVEKLFF,TRBV6-6,-,TRBJ1-4,-
TGTGCCAGCAGTCCCTCCCAGGGAGGGAATGAAAAACTGTTTTTT,CASSPSQGGNEKLFF,TRBV28,-,TRBJ1-4,few
TGCGCCAGCAGCCAAGATGGTGGGGTAGGCTACACCTTC,CASSQDGGVGYTF,TRBV4-3,-,TRBJ1-2,many